The next 3 T cell receptor beta chains were all read from a single sample in a study of CD8+ T cells in alopecia areata. Sample treatment: oral pan-JAK inhibitor, 5-10 mg twice daily. TCR sequencing used cDNA made by reverse transcription of extracted RNA. Assay used: immunoSEQ multiplex PCR; TCRdb lists only in-frame clones, some missing. The sample comprises approximately 280,000 clones, roughly 64% of which are singletons, and approximately 2% rests with the top ten. The sequenced sample was CD4+ T cells sorted from blood, obtained at week 24, from a patient treated with tofacitinib. The receptor set was obtained from a human donor with alopecia areata.

The rearrangement uses TRBV9 and TRBJ2-1; 7 nucleotides match TRBD1. CDR1 SGDLS and CDR2 YYNGEE come from the germline V gene. V lost 4 bases to trimming and J lost 4 bases; unmatched junction nucleotides: 8. This CDR3 is 15 amino acids long. CDR3 residues: CASSTTGTDYNEQFF. CDR3 nucleotides: TGTGCCAGCAGCACCACCGGGACAGATTACAATGAGCAGTTCTTC.

In its sample, this clone was seen a few times. This rearrangement joins TRBV7-6 to TRBJ2-6, with D unresolved. The CDR3 consists of 14 residues. Trimming shortened V by 8 bases and J by 0 bases, and 8 bases separated the two germline ends. The V gene's germline CDR1 is SGHVS and CDR2 FNYEAQ. The CDR3 here is CASQTPSGANVLTF. CDR3 sequence (DNA): TGTGCCAGCCAGACCCCCTCTGGGGCCAACGTCCTGACTTTC.

The rearrangement links TRBV29-1 to TRBJ2-7; D is unresolved. The CDR3 sequence is 13 residues long. Trimming pared 0 bases from V and 1 base from J, leaving 7 bases between. The germline V gene encodes CDR1 SQVTM and CDR2 ANQGSEA. The CDR3 DNA follows: TGCAGCGTTGAAGACGGACCATCCTACGAGCAGTACTTC. Translation: CSVEDGPSYEQYF.